What follows are 4 T cell receptor beta chains derived from one specimen sequenced in a study of blood T cell repertoires in COVID-19. Method: immunoSEQ multiplex PCR; TCRdb's copy keeps in-frame clones and lacks some. The sample has about 240,000 clones, about four fifths seen once. Sequenced input: peripheral blood. These receptor sequences come from a woman of 80 years or more with acute or convalescent COVID-19.

The genes are TRBV7-9 and TRBJ2-2; tentative D call: TRBD1 (6 bases). The length of the CDR3 is 15 residues. Germline-derived CDR1 and CDR2 are SEHNR and FQNEAQ (reference sequence). With 3 bases removed from V and 1 base from J, the gap between germline ends came to 9 bases. The CDR3 loop is CASSLETGNTGELFF. The CDR3 coding sequence is TGTGCCAGCAGCTTGGAGACAGGGAACACCGGGGAGCTGTTTTTT.

The chain employs TRBV5-5 and TRBJ1-1, with unresolved D. Germline CDR1 is SGHKS and CDR2 is YYEKEE (reference sequence). The V gene lost 4 bases and the J gene lost 0 bases, with 10 bases spanning the gap. This CDR3 has 14 amino acids. The CDR3 DNA reads as TGTGCCAGCAGCAACAGTCAGATGAACACTGAAGCTTTCTTT. Translated, it gives CASSNSQMNTEAFF.

The chain links TRBV9 to TRBJ1-2; TRBD1 agrees at 7 bases. The CDR3 runs 14 residues. Looked up from germline, CDR1 is SGDLS and CDR2 is YYNGEE. J was trimmed by 8 bases and V by 5 bases; bases with no gene match: 12. The CDR3 DNA reads as TGTGCCAGCAGTCGAGGGGGCGCGTTGGACGGCTACACCTTC. It specifies CASSRGGALDGYTF.

The rearrangement uses TRBV2 and TRBJ1-5; D remains ambiguous. The CDR3 has 15 amino acids. CDR1 and CDR2 (germline): SNHLY, FYNNEI. The V gene lost 4 bases and the J gene lost 1 base, with 11 bases spanning the gap. CDR3 region: CASSGAGQSNQPQHF. The CDR3 bases are TGTGCCAGCAGTGGGGCGGGCCAGAGCAATCAGCCCCAGCATTTT.